This T cell receptor (beta chain) derives from a study of blood T cell repertoires in COVID-19. Study-wide context: Sites in the United States, Italy and Spain provided acute and convalescent COVID-19 samples. PBMCs, B-cell-depleted T cells, or T cells provided the cDNA or gDNA that made up the material.

Libraries were prepared by immunoSEQ multiplex PCR; TCRdb keeps only in-frame clonotypes and omits some of them. The sample contains a few hundred thousand clones, under 85% of which appear only once. While infection was still active, Seattle patients were enrolled and then followed longitudinally. This clone was detected only once. This CDR3 is built from 14 residues. Looked up from germline, CDR1 is LNHDA and CDR2 is SQIVND (reference sequence). V was pared by 5 bases and J by 2 bases, with 3 bases of the junction left unmatched. The V and J genes are TRBV19 and TRBJ1-2; 9 bases agree with TRBD1. The TCR comes from a human donor with COVID-19, enrolled during active disease. The donor label of this sample is uncertain. The sequenced material came from peripheral blood. As DNA, the CDR3 is TGTGCCAGTAGTCCGACAGGGGGGAACTATGGCTACACCTTC. As protein: CASSPTGGNYGYTF.